These T cell receptor beta chains were read from a single sample in a study of blood T cells in healthy people across ages. TCRdb re-called the 5' RACE reads through MiXCR, storing one row per CDR3 protein. The repertoire holds approximately 880,000 distinct CDR3 sequences, with 40% to 60% as singletons. The source material was blood. The receptors here all came from a man aged 30 to 39 in good health. CDR3s include the opening cysteine and the closing phenylalanine or tryptophan. The D gene is left open where the match is weak. Clone size appears in some rows only: once, few, many, or a class for an expanded clone.

J	size	D	V	CDR3	DNA
TRBJ1-1	NA	NA	TRBV20-1	CSATDRSREAFF	TGCAGTGCTACCGACAGGAGCCGTGAAGCTTTCTTT
TRBJ1-2	few	NA	TRBV15	CATSRVGADGYTF	TGTGCCACCAGCAGAGTAGGGGCTGATGGCTACACCTTC
TRBJ1-2	NA	NA	TRBV20-1	CSARELEGNGYTF	TGCAGTGCTAGAGAGTTGGAAGGGAATGGCTACACCTTC
TRBJ1-2	few	NA	TRBV7-3	CASSLNPTNYGYTF	TGTGCCAGCAGCTTAAACCCTACTAACTATGGCTACACCTTC
TRBJ2-1	NA	NA	TRBV11-2	CASSPMEEQFF	TGTGCCAGCAGCCCTATGGAGGAGCAGTTCTTC
TRBJ2-1	NA	NA	TRBV4-1	CASSQEAVSRIEQFF	TGCGCCAGCAGCCAAGAGGCCGTTAGTAGGATTGAGCAGTTCTTC
TRBJ1-1	NA	NA	TRBV4-1	CASSEAGRPEAFF	TGCGCCAGCAGCGAAGCGGGACGGCCTGAAGCTTTCTTT
TRBJ2-7	few	NA	TRBV12-3/TRBV12-4	CASSLRARDEQYF	TGTGCCAGCAGTTTAAGGGCACGAGACGAGCAGTACTTC
TRBJ2-1	few	NA	TRBV19	CASSPDRSYNEQFF	TGTGCCAGTAGTCCGGACAGATCCTACAATGAGCAGTTCTTC
TRBJ2-1	few	TRBD1	TRBV3-1	CASSQGTGAYNEQFF	TGTGCCAGCAGTCAGGGGACAGGGGCTTACAATGAGCAGTTCTTC
TRBJ2-5	few	TRBD2	TRBV13	CASSSRGNQETQYF	TGTGCCAGCAGCTCGCGGGGGAACCAAGAGACCCAGTACTTC
TRBJ2-7	NA	TRBD2	TRBV5-1	CASSLGTGGINEQYF	TGCGCCAGCAGCTTGGGGACGGGGGGTATAAACGAGCAGTACTTC
TRBJ1-2	NA	NA	TRBV29-1	CSVADAGGGYTF	TGCAGCGTTGCGGACGCTGGGGGTGGCTACACCTTC
TRBJ1-5	few	NA	TRBV20-1	CSARVPGLNQPQHF	TGCAGTGCTAGAGTTCCGGGGCTCAATCAGCCCCAGCATTTT
TRBJ1-1	NA	NA	TRBV20-1	CSAAGGGTEAFF	TGCAGTGCGGCGGGGGGTGGCACTGAAGCTTTCTTT
TRBJ1-1	NA	NA	TRBV3-1	CASSPQVLGTEAFF	TGTGCCAGCAGCCCCCAGGTATTAGGAACTGAAGCTTTCTTT
TRBJ2-1	NA	TRBD1	TRBV7-9	CASQRTGGSYNEQFF	TGTGCCTCACAGCGTACAGGGGGCTCCTACAATGAGCAGTTCTTC
TRBJ2-7	few	NA	TRBV12-3/TRBV12-4	CASMGAGYEQYF	TGTGCCAGCATGGGGGCGGGTTACGAGCAGTACTTC
TRBJ2-1	NA	NA	TRBV29-1	CSVARTAYNEQFF	TGCAGCGTTGCTAGGACAGCCTACAATGAGCAGTTCTTC
TRBJ2-2	once	TRBD2	TRBV30	CACPTSGGRELFF	TGTGCCTGCCCGACTAGCGGGGGCCGGGAGCTGTTTTTT
TRBJ2-7	NA	TRBD2	TRBV7-9	CASSKAGSYEQYF	TGTGCCAGCAGCAAAGCGGGGTCCTACGAGCAGTACTTC
TRBJ2-1	NA	NA	TRBV14	CASSRERGAEQFF	TGTGCCAGCAGCCGCGAACGGGGTGCTGAGCAGTTCTTC
TRBJ1-2	many	NA	TRBV4-2	CASSQEEGIRALANTF	TGTGCCAGCAGCCAAGAAGAAGGGATTCGGGCCCTAGCTAACACCTTC
TRBJ2-7	NA	NA	TRBV20-1	CSARDQVTYEQYF	TGCAGTGCTAGAGATCAGGTGACCTACGAGCAGTACTTC
TRBJ2-3	NA	TRBD2	TRBV5-1	CASSLARGGPSDTQYF	TGCGCCAGCAGCTTGGCCCGGGGGGGGCCCTCAGATACGCAGTATTTT
TRBJ2-7	NA	TRBD2	TRBV2	CASSPSAGGPYQQYF	TGTGCCAGCAGCCCCTCCGCGGGGGGACCTTACCAGCAGTACTTC
TRBJ2-7	NA	NA	TRBV12-3/TRBV12-4	CASSRDSTFSYEQYF	TGTGCCAGCAGTAGGGACTCGACTTTCTCCTACGAGCAGTACTTC
TRBJ2-3	NA	NA	TRBV5-1	CASTPGHGSDTQYF	TGCGCCAGCACTCCGGGACACGGCAGTGATACGCAGTATTTT
TRBJ1-4	few	NA	TRBV4-3	CASSLGANEKLFF	TGCGCCAGCAGCCTAGGAGCTAATGAAAAACTGTTTTTT
TRBJ2-5	NA	TRBD2	TRBV29-1	CSVGLALQETQYF	TGCAGCGTCGGACTAGCCCTACAAGAGACCCAGTACTTC
TRBJ2-1	many	TRBD1	TRBV3-1	CASSLGWTGSYNEQFF	TGTGCCAGCAGCCTGGGGTGGACAGGGTCCTACAATGAGCAGTTCTTC
TRBJ2-5	NA	NA	TRBV20-1	CSAPKAETQYF	TGCAGTGCCCCGAAGGCAGAGACCCAGTACTTC
TRBJ1-2	few	NA	TRBV20-1	CTLLPKAGNYGYTF	TGCACCTTGCTACCCAAAGCGGGGAACTATGGCTACACCTTC
TRBJ1-1	NA	TRBD1	TRBV5-1	CASSGGQGRSEAFF	TGCGCCAGCAGCGGGGGACAGGGACGGTCTGAAGCTTTCTTT
TRBJ2-3	NA	NA	TRBV12-3/TRBV12-4	CASRPRGGSDTQYF	TGTGCCAGCAGACCTAGAGGGGGAAGCGATACGCAGTATTTT
TRBJ1-1	once	NA	TRBV6-6	CASSYSKGRGPEAFF	TGTGCCAGCAGTTACTCGAAGGGCAGGGGCCCTGAAGCTTTCTTT
TRBJ2-6	few	NA	TRBV20-1	CSASGGANVLTF	TGCAGTGCTAGTGGAGGGGCCAACGTCCTGACTTTC
TRBJ2-1	NA	NA	TRBV24-1	CAISGENGQFF	TGTGCCATATCAGGGGAGAATGGGCAGTTCTTC
TRBJ2-7	few	NA	TRBV27	CASSLWSNTYEQYF	TGTGCCAGCAGTTTATGGAGTAATACCTACGAGCAGTACTTC
TRBJ2-4	NA	NA	TRBV28	CASSPAVEGPKNIQYF	TGTGCCAGCAGTCCGGCCGTCGAGGGACCTAAAAACATTCAGTACTTC
TRBJ2-7	NA	NA	TRBV18	CASPPVSYEQYF	TGTGCCAGCCCCCCTGTTTCCTACGAGCAGTACTTC
TRBJ1-4	NA	NA	TRBV27	CASSFLSNEKLFF	TGTGCCAGCAGTTTTCTGAGTAATGAAAAACTGTTTTTT
TRBJ1-5	NA	NA	TRBV20-1	CSAGRDYSNQPQHF	TGCAGTGCCGGCAGGGATTATAGCAATCAGCCCCAGCATTTT
TRBJ2-5	few	NA	TRBV24-1	CATSAKTGSQETQYF	TGTGCCACCAGTGCCAAGACAGGCAGCCAAGAGACCCAGTACTTC
TRBJ2-1	NA	TRBD2	TRBV20-1	CSARDRLAGGRTLEQFF	TGCAGTGCTAGAGATCGGCTAGCGGGGGGGCGTACTCTTGAGCAGTTCTTC
TRBJ2-2	NA	NA	TRBV29-1	CSVVRATGELFF	TGCAGCGTTGTCAGGGCTACCGGGGAGCTGTTTTTT
TRBJ2-1	NA	TRBD2	TRBV6-2/TRBV6-3	CASSYSEAGGIDEQFF	TGTGCCAGCAGTTACTCAGAAGCGGGGGGGATTGATGAGCAGTTCTTC
TRBJ1-1	many	NA	TRBV4-2	CASIPSGGTEAFF	TGTGCCAGCATACCATCGGGGGGCACTGAAGCTTTCTTT